This paragraph covers one T cell receptor (beta chain) sequence. This record belongs to a study of T cells in Graves' hyperthyroidism and ophthalmopathy. TCR beta CDR3 regions were amplified from RNA transcripts. During a first-round RT-PCR of the TCR CDR3, the HTBI primer set was used. TCRdb re-called the multiplex PCR reads with MiXCR, one entry per CDR3 protein. The sample has some 620,000 distinct CDR3 sequences; around 15% are singletons. The receptor comes from a woman in her twenties or thirties with Graves' hyperthyroidism. The sequenced sample was blood.

The CDR3 DNA is TGTGCCAGCACAACAGGGGCCTACGAGCAGTACTTC. Protein sequence: CASTTGAYEQYF. The J gene is TRBJ2-7, the V gene TRBV28; TRBD1 agrees at 7 bases. V was pared by 7 bases and J by 2 bases, with 2 bases of the junction left unmatched. This CDR3 is built from 12 residues. Germline lookup yields CDR1 MDHEN and CDR2 SYDVKM.